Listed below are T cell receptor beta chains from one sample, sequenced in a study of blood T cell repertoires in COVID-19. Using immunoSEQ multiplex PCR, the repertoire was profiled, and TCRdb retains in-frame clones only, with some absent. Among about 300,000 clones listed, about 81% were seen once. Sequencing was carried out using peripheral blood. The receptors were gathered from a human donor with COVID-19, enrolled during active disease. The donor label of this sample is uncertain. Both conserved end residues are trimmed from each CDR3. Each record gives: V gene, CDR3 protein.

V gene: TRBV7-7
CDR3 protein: ASSSSGTSGRGSGELF

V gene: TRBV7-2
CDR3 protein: ASSSRGNQPQH

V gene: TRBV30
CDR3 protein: AWASGRGPDEQY

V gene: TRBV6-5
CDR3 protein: ASSSGTSGRVEQF

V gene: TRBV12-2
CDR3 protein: ASRSHETSGSCDEQY

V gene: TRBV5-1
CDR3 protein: ASSLQVQNTEAF

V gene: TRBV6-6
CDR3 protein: ASRMDRANEKLF

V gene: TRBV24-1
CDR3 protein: ATSDYRQGWVEQF

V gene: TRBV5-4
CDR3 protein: ASSAYRGRGEKLF

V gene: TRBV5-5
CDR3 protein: ASSLGLAGGTDTQY

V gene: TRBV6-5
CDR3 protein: ASSYAGYLAGNTIY

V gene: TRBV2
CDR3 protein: ASSLRRTGEGTEAF

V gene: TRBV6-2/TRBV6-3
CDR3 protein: ASSPGTRRQPQH

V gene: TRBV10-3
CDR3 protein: AISESLVAASYEQY

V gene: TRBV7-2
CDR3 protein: ASSSQTGPNEKLF

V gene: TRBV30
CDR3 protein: AWSVEGQRSNSPLH

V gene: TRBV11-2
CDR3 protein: ASSLNPQALGLF

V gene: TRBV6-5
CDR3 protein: ASKVVPVYNEQF

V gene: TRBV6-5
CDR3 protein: ASRPKPQGLAEAF

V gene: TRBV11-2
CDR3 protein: ASSLVLGGAGELF

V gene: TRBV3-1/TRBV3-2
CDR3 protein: ASSWGQGDTEAF

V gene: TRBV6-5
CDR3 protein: ASTRTGGTGELF

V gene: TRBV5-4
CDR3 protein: AGNGEGQVNGYT

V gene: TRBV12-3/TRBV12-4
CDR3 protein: ASRADTHYGYT

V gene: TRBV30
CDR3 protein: ASNSFNEKLF

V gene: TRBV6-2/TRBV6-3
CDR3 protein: ASSNIAGAYNEQF